This T cell receptor beta chain was sequenced for a study of memory CD8 T cells in hepatitis C reinfection. Background on the study: A couple of donors resolved primary infection, then developed chronic reinfection. HCV reinfection meant a positive HCV RNA test after two negative tests at least 60 days apart.

This CDR3 spans 15 amino acids. The germline gives CDR1 ENHRY, CDR2 SYGVKD. Trimming took 8 bases from V and 2 from J; bases not matched to a gene: 8. Time point described: pre-reinfection, 55 to 20 weeks before reinfection detection. Sorted cells were sequenced directly ex vivo without any in vitro expansion. Clones were sequenced by immunoSEQ multiplex PCR, and TCRdb holds only the in-frame ones, with some missing. Of 50,000 or so clones in the sample, nearly 90% are singletons; the top ten hold roughly 1%. Sample: naive CD8+ T cells sorted from blood. The sequence was obtained from a man in his late teens or twenties with hepatitis C virus infection. The chain carries TRBV10-3 and TRBJ2-7; 11 positions match TRBD2. CDR3 amino acids: CAIRGPLAGAYEQYF. The CDR3 bases are TGTGCCATCCGAGGACCACTAGCGGGAGCCTACGAGCAGTACTTC.